This entry is about one TCR beta chain. This entry belongs to a study of technical replicates of blood from a few donors. CDR3 length: 15 amino acids. Germline V gene sequence: CDR1 SGDLS, CDR2 YYNGEE. Trimming removed 7 bases from V and 1 base from J; junction bases left unmatched: 9. The table came from immunoSEQ multiplex PCR; TCRdb's copy has only in-frame clones and leaves some out. This table holds approximately 79,000 clones, 85% to 95% found once. The source is a human donor in good health. The sequenced sample consisted of T cells isolated from PBMCs. This sequence joins TRBV9 and TRBJ2-5; the match to TRBD2 covers 8 bases. The CDR3 reads CASAAGGSPQETQYF. The CDR3 DNA reads TGTGCCAGCGCGGCGGGAGGAAGTCCCCAAGAGACCCAGTACTTC. Full variable domain (missing parts from reference TRBV9 and TRBJ2-5): DSGVTQTPKHLITATGQRVTLRCSPRSGDLSVYWYQQSLDQGLQFLIQYYNGEERAKGNILERFSAQQFPDLHSELNLSSLELGDSALYFCASAAGGSPQETQYFGPGTRLLVL.